This is a list of T cell receptor beta chains from one sample in a study of T cells in Graves' hyperthyroidism and ophthalmopathy. TCRdb reprocessed the multiplex PCR reads via MiXCR and lists one record per CDR3 protein. Found here are around 390,000 distinct CDR3 sequences, more than 12% of them singletons; the top ten hold around 20%. The sample was blood. All receptors derive from a woman aged 30 to 39 with Graves' ophthalmopathy. Each CDR3 is given with its conserved first and last residue.

V gene: TRBV5-1
J gene: TRBJ2-1
CDR3 protein: CASSLKGFGTGGWGEQFF

V gene: TRBV7-9
J gene: TRBJ1-3
CDR3 protein: CASSSRTVVSGNTIYF

V gene: TRBV3-1
J gene: TRBJ2-5
CDR3 protein: CASSQVPLAQETQYF

V gene: TRBV4-1
J gene: TRBJ1-4
CDR3 protein: CASSQVGVANEKLFF

V gene: TRBV5-8
J gene: TRBJ2-5
CDR3 protein: CASSPGTLQETQYF

V gene: TRBV18
J gene: TRBJ2-5
CDR3 protein: CASSPRAGRSETQYF

V gene: TRBV6-1
J gene: TRBJ2-7
CDR3 protein: CASARRGSPMLEQYF

V gene: TRBV24-1
J gene: TRBJ2-1
CDR3 protein: CATSRTGEVDEQFF

V gene: TRBV20-1
J gene: TRBJ1-1
CDR3 protein: CSVRGGGLNTEAFF

V gene: TRBV11-2
J gene: TRBJ1-1
CDR3 protein: CASSFYPGSTGVGEAFF

V gene: TRBV5-6
J gene: TRBJ2-5
CDR3 protein: CASMAGPLKETQYF

V gene: TRBV28
J gene: TRBJ1-5
CDR3 protein: CASSSGGIQPQHF

V gene: TRBV7-2
J gene: TRBJ1-2
CDR3 protein: CASSPYGPTANYGYTF

V gene: TRBV11-2
J gene: TRBJ2-1
CDR3 protein: CASSPRLDALVEQFF

V gene: TRBV7-9
J gene: TRBJ1-6
CDR3 protein: CASSVYNSPLHF

V gene: TRBV27
J gene: TRBJ1-2
CDR3 protein: CASSRTGAPNYGYTF

V gene: TRBV9
J gene: TRBJ2-3
CDR3 protein: CASSADLRLAGYSDTQYF

V gene: TRBV7-2
J gene: TRBJ1-1
CDR3 protein: CASSLARQLNTEAFF

V gene: TRBV20-1
J gene: TRBJ1-6
CDR3 protein: CSARVQVGASNSPLHF

V gene: TRBV20-1
J gene: TRBJ2-5
CDR3 protein: CSATTYTGTQETQYF

V gene: TRBV6-1
J gene: TRBJ1-2
CDR3 protein: CASDEIGGALDGYTF

V gene: TRBV9
J gene: TRBJ1-2
CDR3 protein: CASSVRTGEGYTF

V gene: TRBV2
J gene: TRBJ2-5
CDR3 protein: CASSGLAAQETQYF

V gene: TRBV11-2
J gene: TRBJ1-1
CDR3 protein: CASSSRDIEIEAFF

V gene: TRBV7-8
J gene: TRBJ1-3
CDR3 protein: CASSSLKPGQLAGNTIYF

V gene: TRBV7-2
J gene: TRBJ2-2
CDR3 protein: CASSLAIPGHLTGGELFF

V gene: TRBV6-1
J gene: TRBJ2-2
CDR3 protein: CASTKIQGRGTGELFF

V gene: TRBV28
J gene: TRBJ1-2
CDR3 protein: CASSFRTGGSGGYTF

V gene: TRBV4-1
J gene: TRBJ1-1
CDR3 protein: CASSQPGTGVLSSGNTEAFF

V gene: TRBV9
J gene: TRBJ1-2
CDR3 protein: CASSSDLDGYTF